This T cell receptor (beta chain) is from a study of T-cell memory formation after mild COVID-19. Study-wide background: Largely, TCR clusters stayed within a single donor.

TCRdb processed the 5' RACE reads anew with MiXCR; each CDR3 protein has one entry. The table lists roughly 160,000 distinct CDR3 sequences, roughly 12% of them singletons, with 3.5% to 4.5% in the top ten. The germline V gene encodes CDR1 MDHEN and CDR2 SYDVKM. The CDR3 runs 12 residues. V lost 8 bases and J lost 6, with 10 bases in between. Study-wide results and limits: Clones that contracted clustered mainly in CM and EM if CD4+ and in EMRA if CD8+.

Worth noting for this clonotype: Its target is not known.

Source material: PBMCs or a T cell subset sorted from them (not recorded which). V and J are TRBV28 and TRBJ2-2, with D possibly TRBD2 on 6 matching bases. This clonotype was obtained from a man aged 18 to 35 who had mild COVID-19 (a few samples of this study predate the infection). Cell type and time point are not known. The CDR3 spells CASGGEPGELFF. The DNA of the CDR3 is TGTGCCAGCGGAGGGGAGCCCGGGGAGCTGTTTTTT.